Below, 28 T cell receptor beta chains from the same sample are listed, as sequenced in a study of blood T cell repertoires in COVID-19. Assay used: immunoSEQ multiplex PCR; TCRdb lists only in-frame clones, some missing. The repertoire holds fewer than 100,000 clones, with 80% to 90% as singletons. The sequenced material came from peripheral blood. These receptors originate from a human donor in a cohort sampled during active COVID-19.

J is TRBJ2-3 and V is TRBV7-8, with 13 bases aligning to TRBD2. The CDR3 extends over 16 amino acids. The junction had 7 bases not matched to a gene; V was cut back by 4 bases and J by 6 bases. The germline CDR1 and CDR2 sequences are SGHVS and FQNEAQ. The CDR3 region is CASSSGTSGMGDTQYF. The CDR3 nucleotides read TGTGCCAGCAGCTCCGGGACTAGCGGGATGGGCGATACGCAGTATTTT.

The CDR3 reads CAYAAGTNTEAFF. DNA for the CDR3: TGTGCCTATGCGGCGGGCACGAACACTGAAGCTTTCTTT. The rearrangement links TRBV30 to TRBJ1-1, with no clear D. The V gene's germline CDR1 is GTSNPN and CDR2 SVGIG (reference sequence). The CDR3 is 13 residues long. V was pared by 7 bases and J by 1 base, with 13 bases between.

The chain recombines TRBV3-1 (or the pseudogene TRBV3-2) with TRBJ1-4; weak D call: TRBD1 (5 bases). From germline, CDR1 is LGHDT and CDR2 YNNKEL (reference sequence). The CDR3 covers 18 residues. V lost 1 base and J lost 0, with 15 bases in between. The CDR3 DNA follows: TGTGCCAGCAGCCAAGCCGTTACAGGAGTCTCAACTAATGAAAAACTGTTTTTT. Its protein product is CASSQAVTGVSTNEKLFF.

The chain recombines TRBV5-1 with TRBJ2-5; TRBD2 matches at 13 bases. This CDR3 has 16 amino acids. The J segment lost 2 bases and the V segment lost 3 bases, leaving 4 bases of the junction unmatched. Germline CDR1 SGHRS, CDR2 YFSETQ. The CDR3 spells CASSSGLAGEQETQYF. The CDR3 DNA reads TGCGCCAGCAGCTCCGGACTAGCGGGGGAGCAAGAGACCCAGTACTTC.

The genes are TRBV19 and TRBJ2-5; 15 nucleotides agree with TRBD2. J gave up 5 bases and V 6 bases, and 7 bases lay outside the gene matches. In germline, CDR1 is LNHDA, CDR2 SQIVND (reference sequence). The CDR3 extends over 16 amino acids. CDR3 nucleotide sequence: TGTGCCAGTAGGAAGGGACTAGCGGGGGGACAGGAGACCCAGTACTTC. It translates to CASRKGLAGGQETQYF.

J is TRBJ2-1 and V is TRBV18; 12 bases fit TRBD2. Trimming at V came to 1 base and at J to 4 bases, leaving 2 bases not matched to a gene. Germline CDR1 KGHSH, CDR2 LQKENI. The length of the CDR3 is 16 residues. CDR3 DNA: TGTGCCAGCTCACCACGACTAGCGGGAGATTACAATGAGCAGTTCTTC. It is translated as CASSPRLAGDYNEQFF.

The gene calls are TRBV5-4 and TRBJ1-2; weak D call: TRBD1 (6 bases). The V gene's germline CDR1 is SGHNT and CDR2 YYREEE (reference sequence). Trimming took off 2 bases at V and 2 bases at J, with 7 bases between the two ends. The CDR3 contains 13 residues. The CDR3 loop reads CASSFDRNYGYTF. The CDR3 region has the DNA TGTGCCAGCAGCTTTGACAGGAACTATGGCTACACCTTC.

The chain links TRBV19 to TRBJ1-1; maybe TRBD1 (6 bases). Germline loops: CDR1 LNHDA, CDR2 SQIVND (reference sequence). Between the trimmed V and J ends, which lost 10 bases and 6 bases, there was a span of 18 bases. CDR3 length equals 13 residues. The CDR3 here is CATDNREGAEAFF. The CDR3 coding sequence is TGTGCCACCGACAACAGGGAAGGCGCTGAAGCTTTCTTT.

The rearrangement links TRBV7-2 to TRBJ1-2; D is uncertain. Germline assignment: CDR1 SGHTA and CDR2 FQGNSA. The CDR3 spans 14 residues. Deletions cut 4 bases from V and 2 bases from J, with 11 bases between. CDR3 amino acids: CASSSIGGNYGYTF. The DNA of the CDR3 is TGTGCCAGCAGCTCGATAGGAGGGAACTATGGCTACACCTTC.

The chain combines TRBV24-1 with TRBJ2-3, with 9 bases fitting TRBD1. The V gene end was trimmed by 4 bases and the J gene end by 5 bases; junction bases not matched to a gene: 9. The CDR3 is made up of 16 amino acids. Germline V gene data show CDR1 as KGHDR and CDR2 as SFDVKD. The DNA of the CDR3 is TGTGCCACCAGTGAGCCGGGGACAGGGTGGCTAGATACGCAGTATTTT. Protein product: CATSEPGTGWLDTQYF.

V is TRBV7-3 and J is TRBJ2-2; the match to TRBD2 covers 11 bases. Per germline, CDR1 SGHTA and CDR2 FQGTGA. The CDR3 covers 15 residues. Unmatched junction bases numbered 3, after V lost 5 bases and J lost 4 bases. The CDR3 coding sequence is TGTGCCAGCAGCCTAGCGGGAGGAGGCACCGGGGAGCTGTTTTTT. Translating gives CASSLAGGGTGELFF.

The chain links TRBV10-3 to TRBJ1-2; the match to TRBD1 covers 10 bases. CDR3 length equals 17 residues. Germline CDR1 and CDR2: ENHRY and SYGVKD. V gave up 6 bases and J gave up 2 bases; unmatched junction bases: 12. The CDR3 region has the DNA TGTGCCATCAGAAACCGGGACAGGGGATTTAGCAACTATGGCTACACCTTC. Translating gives CAIRNRDRGFSNYGYTF.

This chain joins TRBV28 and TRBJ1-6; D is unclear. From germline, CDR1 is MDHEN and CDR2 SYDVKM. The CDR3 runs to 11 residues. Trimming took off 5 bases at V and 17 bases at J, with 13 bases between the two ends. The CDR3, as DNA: TGTGCCAGCAGTCGTACAGTAAGGATCCACTTT. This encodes CASSRTVRIHF.

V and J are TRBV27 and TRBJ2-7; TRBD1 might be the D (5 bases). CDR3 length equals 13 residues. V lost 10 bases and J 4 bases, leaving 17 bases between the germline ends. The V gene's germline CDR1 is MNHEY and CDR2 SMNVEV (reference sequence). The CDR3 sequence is CATTDSPGYEQYF. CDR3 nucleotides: TGTGCCACCACCGACAGTCCAGGTTACGAGCAGTACTTC.

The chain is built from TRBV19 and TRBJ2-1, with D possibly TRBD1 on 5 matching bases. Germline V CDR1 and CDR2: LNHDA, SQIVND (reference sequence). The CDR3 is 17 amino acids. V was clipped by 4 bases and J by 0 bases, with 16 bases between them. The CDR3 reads CASSKVGTRVSYNEQFF. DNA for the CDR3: TGTGCCAGTAGTAAAGTGGGTACCAGGGTCTCCTACAATGAGCAGTTCTTC.

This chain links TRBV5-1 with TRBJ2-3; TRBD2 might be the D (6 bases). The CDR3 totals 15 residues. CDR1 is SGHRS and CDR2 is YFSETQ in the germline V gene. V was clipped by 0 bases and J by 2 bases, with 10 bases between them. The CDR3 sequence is CASSLELAITDTQYF. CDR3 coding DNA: TGCGCCAGCAGCTTGGAACTAGCAATCACAGATACGCAGTATTTT.

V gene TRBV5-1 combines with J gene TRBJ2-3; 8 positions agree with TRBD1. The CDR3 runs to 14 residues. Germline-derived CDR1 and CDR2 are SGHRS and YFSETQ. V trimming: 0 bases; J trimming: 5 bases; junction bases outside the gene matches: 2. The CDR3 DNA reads TGCGCCAGCAGCTTGGCACAGGGGGAAGATACGCAGTATTTT. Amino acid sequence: CASSLAQGEDTQYF.

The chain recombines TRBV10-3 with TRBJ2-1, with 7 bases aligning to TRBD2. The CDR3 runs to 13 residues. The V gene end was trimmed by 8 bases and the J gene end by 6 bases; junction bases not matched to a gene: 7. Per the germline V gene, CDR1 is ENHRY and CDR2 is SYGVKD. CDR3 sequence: CAIGGERSNEQFF. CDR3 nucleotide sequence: TGTGCCATCGGGGGGGAACGGTCCAATGAGCAGTTCTTC.

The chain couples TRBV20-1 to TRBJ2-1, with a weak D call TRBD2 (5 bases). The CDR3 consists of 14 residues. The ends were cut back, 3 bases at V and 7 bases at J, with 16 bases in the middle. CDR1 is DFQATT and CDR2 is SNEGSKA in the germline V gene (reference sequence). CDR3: CSASNPMGVNEQFF. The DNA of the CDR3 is TGCAGTGCTAGTAACCCTATGGGAGTTAATGAGCAGTTCTTC.

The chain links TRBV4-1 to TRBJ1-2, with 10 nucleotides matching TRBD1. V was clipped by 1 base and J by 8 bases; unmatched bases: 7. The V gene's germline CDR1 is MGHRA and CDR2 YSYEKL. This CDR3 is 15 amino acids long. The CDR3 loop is CASSQGQGAQKGYTF. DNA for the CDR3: TGCGCCAGCAGCCAAGGACAGGGGGCGCAAAAAGGCTACACCTTC.

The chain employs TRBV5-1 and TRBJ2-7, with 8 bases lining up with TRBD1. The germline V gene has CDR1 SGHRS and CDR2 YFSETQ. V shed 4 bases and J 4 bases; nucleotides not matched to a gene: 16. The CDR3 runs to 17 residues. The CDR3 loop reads CASSAYTGGSFVYEQYF. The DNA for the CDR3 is TGCGCCAGCAGCGCCTATACAGGGGGTTCTTTCGTATACGAGCAGTACTTC.

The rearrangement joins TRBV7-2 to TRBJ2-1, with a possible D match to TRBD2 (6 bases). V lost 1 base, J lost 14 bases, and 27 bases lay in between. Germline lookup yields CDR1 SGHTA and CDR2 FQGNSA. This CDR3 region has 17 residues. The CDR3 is CASSLEVREHVIWGKFF. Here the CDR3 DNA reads TGTGCCAGCAGCTTAGAGGTCCGGGAGCATGTTATTTGGGGGAAGTTCTTC.

This CDR3 is CASSPWTGGRDEQYF. The CDR3 nucleotides are TGTGCCAGCAGTCCATGGACAGGGGGAAGGGACGAGCAGTACTTC. This chain joins TRBV28 and TRBJ2-7; TRBD1 matches at 10 bases. V lost 5 bases, J lost 5 bases, and 9 bases stayed unmatched. Germline lookup yields CDR1 MDHEN and CDR2 SYDVKM. The CDR3 consists of 15 residues.

DNA of the CDR3: TGTGCCACCAGTGACCGAGCGGGAGGGGTACGGTACAATGAGCAGTTCTTC. Translated: CATSDRAGGVRYNEQFF. This chain joins TRBV24-1 and TRBJ2-1, with 10 bases that match TRBD2. V dropped 4 bases and J dropped 4; count of bases not matched to a gene: 9. The CDR3 consists of 17 residues. Germline V gives CDR1 KGHDR, CDR2 SFDVKD.

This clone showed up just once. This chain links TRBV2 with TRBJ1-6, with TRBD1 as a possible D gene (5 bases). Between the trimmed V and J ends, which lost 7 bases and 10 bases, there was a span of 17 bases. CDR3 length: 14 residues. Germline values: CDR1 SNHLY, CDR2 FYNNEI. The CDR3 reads CASTDTGTGSPLHF. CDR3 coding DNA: TGTGCCAGCACAGACACAGGAACAGGCTCACCCCTCCACTTT.

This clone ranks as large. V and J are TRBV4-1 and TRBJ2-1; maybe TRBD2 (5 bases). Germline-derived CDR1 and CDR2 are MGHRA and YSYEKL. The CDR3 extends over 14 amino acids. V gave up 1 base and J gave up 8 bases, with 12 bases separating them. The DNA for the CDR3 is TGCGCCAGCAGCCAAGTCAGCATGGGAGATGAGCAGTTCTTC. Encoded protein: CASSQVSMGDEQFF.

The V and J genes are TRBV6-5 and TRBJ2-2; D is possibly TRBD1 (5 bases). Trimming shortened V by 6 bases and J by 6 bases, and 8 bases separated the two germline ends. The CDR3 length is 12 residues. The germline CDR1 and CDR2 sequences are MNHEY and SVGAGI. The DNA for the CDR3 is TGTGCCAGCAGACAGGCCGCCGGGGAGCTGTTTTTT. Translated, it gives CASRQAAGELFF.

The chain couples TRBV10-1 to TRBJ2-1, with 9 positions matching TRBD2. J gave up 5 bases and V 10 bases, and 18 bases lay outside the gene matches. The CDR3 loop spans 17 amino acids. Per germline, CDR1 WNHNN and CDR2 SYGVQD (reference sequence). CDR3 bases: TGCGCCACCACTAATGCTTCGAGCGGGAGGTTCCACAATGAGCAGTTCTTC. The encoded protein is CATTNASSGRFHNEQFF.